These 30 T cell receptor beta chains originate from one sample sequenced in a study of T cells after yellow fever vaccination. TCRdb re-derived calls from the 5' RACE reads in MiXCR, one entry per CDR3 protein. The data hold approximately 450,000 distinct CDR3 sequences, with about 19% observed a single time. Material: PBMCs, obtained before the yellow fever booster vaccination. The receptors were sampled from a man aged 18 to 29 who received the YFV17D yellow fever vaccine.

This clonotype appeared a few times. The chain's CDR3 is CASSPRQGTNEQYF. The DNA for the CDR3 is TGTGCCAGCTCACCAAGACAGGGGACCAACGAGCAGTACTTC. The chain links TRBV18 to TRBJ2-7, with 8 bases lining up with TRBD1. Looked up from germline, CDR1 is KGHSH and CDR2 is LQKENI. The CDR3 length is 14 residues. Unmatched junction bases numbered 5, after V lost 2 bases and J lost 5 bases.

A few counts support this clonotype. The chain is built from TRBV6-5 and TRBJ2-3; 12 nucleotides agree with TRBD2. The V segment lost 2 bases and the J segment 4 bases; nucleotides outside the gene matches: 4. Per the germline V gene, CDR1 is MNHEY and CDR2 is SVGAGI. The CDR3 runs 16 residues. In nucleotides, the CDR3 is TGTGCCAGCAGTTACCTAGCGGGGGGGTCTCCAGATACGCAGTATTTT. It specifies CASSYLAGGSPDTQYF.

The chain recombines TRBV6-5 with TRBJ2-1; 7 bases align to TRBD2. Unmatched junction bases numbered 6, after V lost 4 bases and J lost 6 bases. The CDR3 spans 14 residues. Germline CDR1 MNHEY, CDR2 SVGAGI. The CDR3 protein is CASSSPRGGNEQFF. The CDR3 nucleotides are TGTGCCAGCAGTTCCCCTCGCGGGGGCAATGAGCAGTTCTTC.

The chain carries TRBV27 and TRBJ2-3, with no clear D. This CDR3 comprises 17 residues. The germline CDR1 and CDR2 sequences are MNHEY and SMNVEV (reference sequence). V lost 6 bases and J 0 bases, leaving 19 bases between the germline ends. Written as DNA, the CDR3 is TGTGCCAGCAGGTACTACGATTGGGCCACTAGCACAGATACGCAGTATTTT. It encodes CASRYYDWATSTDTQYF.

This clonotype has a handful of counts. The chain combines TRBV20-1 with TRBJ1-1; the D is unclear. There are 11 residues in the CDR3. V was shortened by 5 bases and J by 2 bases, with 6 bases between the two germline ends. Per the germline V gene, CDR1 is DFQATT and CDR2 is SNEGSKA (reference sequence). The CDR3 DNA sequence: TGCAGTGCTGAAGCCAACACTGAAGCTTTCTTT. Amino acid sequence: CSAEANTEAFF.

The gene calls are TRBV5-1 and TRBJ1-1; D call uncertain. The CDR3 extends over 15 amino acids. With 0 bases removed from V and 1 base from J, the gap between germline ends came to 10 bases. Germline-derived CDR1 and CDR2 are SGHRS and YFSETQ. Here the CDR3 DNA reads TGCGCCAGCAGCTTGGCCGGGGTCACGAACACTGAAGCTTTCTTT. Protein product: CASSLAGVTNTEAFF.

This clonotype was found a few times. The junction departs from the called germline gene at one end, perhaps through a read error. The chain recombines TRBV19 with TRBJ1-1, with D hard to call. This CDR3 has 15 amino acids. Germline V lookup: CDR1 LNHDA, CDR2 SQIVND (reference sequence). The CDR3 DNA sequence: TGTGCCAGTAGTACCGGACGGACGGTGAACACTGAAGCTGTCTTT. Its protein is CASSTGRTVNTEAVF. The full variable domain, in which reference TRBV19 and TRBJ1-1 provide the parts outside the CDR3, is DGGITQSPKYLFRKEGQNVTLSCEQNLNHDAMYWYRQDPGQGLRLIYYSQIVNDFQKGDIAEGYSVSREKKESFPLTVTSAQKNPTAFYLCASSTGRTVNTEAVFGQGTRLTVV.

This clonotype was counted between two and nine times. The chain carries TRBV5-1 and TRBJ1-4, with TRBD1 matching over 8 bases. The CDR3 contains 14 residues. V lost 6 bases and J lost 7; bases outside the gene matches: 8. CDR1 and CDR2 from the germline V gene are SGHRS and YFSETQ. The DNA of the CDR3 is TGCGCCAGCAACACAGGGGGAAGTGGTGAAAAACTGTTTTTT. Protein: CASNTGGSGEKLFF.

The chain is built from TRBV18 and TRBJ1-5; D gene ambiguous. The CDR3 contains 15 residues. The ends were cut back, 3 bases at V and 2 bases at J, with 11 bases in the middle. Germline V gene lookup returns CDR1 KGHSH and CDR2 LQKENI. The CDR3 region has the DNA TGTGCCAGCTCACCCGCGGAGGGAGGCAATCAGCCCCAGCATTTT. This translates into CASSPAEGGNQPQHF.

J is TRBJ2-7 and V is TRBV5-8, with D uncertain. CDR1 and CDR2 (germline): SGHTS, YDEGEE. This CDR3 has 11 residues. Trimming stripped 4 bases from V and 4 bases from J, with 6 bases between. CDR3 protein: CASSQIYEQYF. For the CDR3, the DNA is TGTGCCAGCAGCCAGATATACGAGCAGTACTTC.

This clonotype was counted only a few times. CDR3 DNA: TGTGCCAGCGGGATTCCGGGACAGGGTTTCGATGAGCAGTTCTTC. Translating gives CASGIPGQGFDEQFF. The V call is TRBV7-9, the J call TRBJ2-1; 9 nucleotides match TRBD1. Germline trimming cut 8 bases from V and 8 bases from J; bases unmatched to any gene: 13. Germline V gives CDR1 SEHNR, CDR2 FQNEAQ (reference sequence). CDR3 size: 15 residues. Based on the CDR3 plus reference TRBV7-9 and TRBJ2-1, the full variable domain is DTGVSQNPRHKITKRGQNVTFRCDPISEHNRLYWYRQTLGQGPEFLTYFQNEAQLEKSRLLSDRFSAERPKGSFSTLEIQRTEQGDSAMYLCASGIPGQGFDEQFFGPGTRLTVL.

This sequence joins TRBV5-1 and TRBJ2-7; 10 bases agree with TRBD1. V lost 2 bases, J lost 4 bases, and 6 bases stayed unmatched. Germline V lookup: CDR1 SGHRS, CDR2 YFSETQ. The CDR3 loop spans 15 amino acids. CDR3: CASSFRTGGSYEQYF. The CDR3, as DNA: TGCGCCAGCAGCTTCAGGACAGGGGGGTCGTACGAGCAGTACTTC.

The rearrangement links TRBV3-2 to TRBJ1-1. TRBV3-2 is a pseudogene locus. There are 16 residues in the CDR3. CDR3 protein: CASSQDWGDLGTEAFF. The CDR3 nucleotides read TGTGCCAGCAGCCAAGACTGGGGAGACCTCGGCACTGAAGCTTTCTTT.

The chain links TRBV20-1 to TRBJ1-6; D call uncertain. Germline V lookup: CDR1 DFQATT, CDR2 SNEGSKA (reference sequence). CDR3 size: 13 residues. V lost 3 bases, J lost 6 bases, and 9 bases lay in between. The CDR3 DNA reads as TGCAGTGCTAGTAGGACGGCTAATTCACCCCTCCACTTT. This codes for CSASRTANSPLHF.

This chain connects TRBV5-6 to TRBJ2-7, with 10 bases that match TRBD1. The CDR3 has 15 amino acids. Germline V lookup: CDR1 SGHDT, CDR2 YYEEEE. Trimming took 0 bases from V and 9 from J; bases not matched to a gene: 9. The CDR3 DNA is TGTGCCAGCAGCTTGGCCGGGACAGGGGAGTCTGGGCAGTACGTC. Its translation: CASSLAGTGESGQYV.

The genes are TRBV7-9 and TRBJ2-3; D is possibly TRBD1 (6 bases). The germline V gene encodes CDR1 SEHNR and CDR2 FQNEAQ (reference sequence). V was pared by 2 bases and J by 2 bases, with 14 bases between. CDR3 length: 16 amino acids. The CDR3 here is CASSLFRQASTDTQYF. The CDR3 coding sequence is TGTGCCAGCAGCTTATTTCGACAGGCCTCCACAGATACGCAGTATTTT.

The chain is built from TRBV28 and TRBJ2-1; D perhaps matches TRBD2 (7 bases). The germline V and J ends were trimmed by 2 bases and 7 bases, with 12 bases remaining between them. Germline V lookup: CDR1 MDHEN, CDR2 SYDVKM. This CDR3 is 14 amino acids long. The CDR3 DNA follows: TGTGCCAGCAGTTTACGGGGGGCGGGGAATGAGCAGTTCTTC. Translation: CASSLRGAGNEQFF.

This clonotype was detected many times. CDR3 amino acids: CASSQTGGLYEKLFF. CDR3 nucleotide sequence: TGCGCCAGCAGCCAAACAGGGGGATTGTATGAAAAACTGTTTTTT. The chain links TRBV4-1 to TRBJ1-4, with 8 positions matching TRBD1. The CDR3 loop spans 15 amino acids. V lost 2 bases and J lost 6; bases outside the gene matches: 5. CDR1 is MGHRA and CDR2 is YSYEKL in the germline V gene.

V gene TRBV20-1 combines with J gene TRBJ1-2; D might be TRBD1 (6 bases). Germline V gives CDR1 DFQATT, CDR2 SNEGSKA (reference sequence). The CDR3 extends over 13 amino acids. CDR3 nucleotide sequence: TGCAGCGCCTTCGGGGGGGCGGGGTATGGCTACACCTTC. Protein product: CSAFGGAGYGYTF.

In this sample, this clonotype turned up a few times. V and J are TRBV4-3 and TRBJ2-4, with 11 bases aligning to TRBD2. Trimming removed 0 bases from V and 0 bases from J; junction bases left unmatched: 7. The CDR3 has 19 residues. Germline V gene data show CDR1 as LGHNA and CDR2 as YSLEER. CDR3 loop: CASSQDLLAGGVAKNIQYF. CDR3 sequence (DNA): TGCGCCAGCAGCCAAGATCTCCTAGCGGGGGGCGTAGCCAAAAACATTCAGTACTTC.

The V call is TRBV6-2 or TRBV6-3, the J call TRBJ2-5; 14 bases map to TRBD2. Germline assignment: CDR1 MNHEY and CDR2 SVGEGT. The V gene end was trimmed by 2 bases and the J gene end by 3 bases; junction bases not matched to a gene: 2. This CDR3 region has 16 residues. CDR3 region: CASSYPGLAGEETQYF. The DNA for the CDR3 is TGTGCCAGCAGTTACCCGGGACTAGCGGGGGAAGAGACCCAGTACTTC.

The gene calls are TRBV7-2 and TRBJ2-1; 10 bases are a match to TRBD2. The ends lost 1 base at V and 6 bases at J; junction bases unmatched: 6. This CDR3 comprises 16 residues. Germline V gene data show CDR1 as SGHTA and CDR2 as FQGNSA. CDR3 sequence (DNA): TGTGCCAGCAGCTTAGGAACGGGACTAGCGAGCAATGAGCAGTTCTTC. This encodes CASSLGTGLASNEQFF.

This clonotype was detected only a few times. The chain links TRBV4-3 to TRBJ1-1, with TRBD1 matching over 7 bases. J gave up 9 bases and V 0 bases, and 7 bases lay outside the gene matches. The CDR3 consists of 14 residues. CDR1 and CDR2 from the germline V gene are LGHNA and YSLEER. CDR3 DNA: TGCGCCAGCAGCCAAGATCTCAGGGGGGAGAAAGCTTTCTTT. This gives the protein CASSQDLRGEKAFF.

The chain couples TRBV15 to TRBJ1-1; D is uncertain. CDR3 length equals 14 residues. The germline V and J ends were trimmed by 0 bases and 5 bases, with 10 bases remaining between them. CDR1 and CDR2 (germline): LNHNV, YYDKDF (reference sequence). The CDR3, as DNA: TGTGCCACCAGCAGAGACACAGTTACGACTGAAGCTTTCTTT. Protein: CATSRDTVTTEAFF.

The V and J genes are TRBV18 and TRBJ1-5; D call uncertain. The CDR3 loop spans 13 amino acids. CDR1 is KGHSH and CDR2 is LQKENI in the germline V gene. Deletions cut 3 bases from V and 3 bases from J, with 6 bases between. The CDR3 protein is CASSPHINQPQHF. The CDR3 DNA reads as TGTGCCAGCTCACCCCACATCAATCAGCCCCAGCATTTT.

This clonotype showed up just a few times. The chain links TRBV7-3 to TRBJ2-1, with TRBD2 matching over 9 bases. Per the germline V gene, CDR1 is SGHTA and CDR2 is FQGTGA. The CDR3 runs to 16 residues. Trimming cost V 1 base and J 4 bases; bases outside gene matches: 5. The DNA for the CDR3 is TGTGCCAGCAGCTTAATGCCTAGCGGGAAATACAATGAGCAGTTCTTC. This codes for CASSLMPSGKYNEQFF.

The V call is TRBV6-6, the J call TRBJ2-3; D is possibly TRBD2 (6 bases). The CDR3 is 15 amino acids. The V gene's germline CDR1 is MNHNY and CDR2 SVGAGI (reference sequence). V lost 8 bases to trimming and J lost 4 bases, with 19 bases between them. The CDR3 loop reads CASGQRASGPDTQYF. In DNA, the CDR3 is TGTGCCAGCGGGCAGCGGGCCTCGGGCCCAGATACGCAGTATTTT.

There are a few counts of this clonotype. This chain connects TRBV29-1 to TRBJ1-1; 8 positions match TRBD1. The CDR3 has 13 residues. J was trimmed by 2 bases and V by 6 bases; bases with no gene match: 5. The V gene's germline CDR1 is SQVTM and CDR2 ANQGSEA. CDR3: CSVKGQGNTEAFF. DNA of the CDR3: TGCAGCGTGAAAGGACAGGGAAACACTGAAGCTTTCTTT.

This clonotype has just a few counts. The V gene is TRBV10-3, the J gene TRBJ1-2; no clear D. CDR3 size: 14 residues. CDR1 and CDR2 (germline): ENHRY, SYGVKD. V was clipped by 0 bases and J by 6 bases, with 11 bases between them. Written as DNA, the CDR3 is TGTGCCATCAGTGAGTCGGGCAGATTCAATGGCTACACCTTC. Its protein is CAISESGRFNGYTF.

The table lists this clonotype with many counts. The V call is TRBV7-9, the J call TRBJ2-2; 7 nucleotides match TRBD1. The germline gives CDR1 SEHNR, CDR2 FQNEAQ (reference sequence). This CDR3 region has 15 residues. The ends lost 4 bases at V and 8 bases at J; junction bases unmatched: 10. As DNA, the CDR3 is TGTGCCAGCAGCTCACCGGGACAGAGAACGGGGGAGCTGTTTTTT. Its translation is CASSSPGQRTGELFF.